This section outlines one T cell receptor beta chain sequence together with its context. This specimen belongs to a study of T cell changes during pregnancy in multiple sclerosis. Germline V gene sequence: CDR1 SGHNT, CDR2 YYREEE (reference sequence). V lost 0 bases and J lost 4; bases outside the gene matches: 5. This CDR3 comprises 15 residues. Libraries were prepared by immunoSEQ multiplex PCR; TCRdb keeps only in-frame clonotypes and omits some of them. The table has some 73,000 clones, 80% to 95% seen once. Source: peripheral blood, taken in the third trimester of pregnancy. The clonotype originates from a female donor in good health, enrolled as a control in a pregnancy study. The chain carries TRBV5-4 and TRBJ1-2, with 8 bases aligning to TRBD1. The CDR3 protein is CASSLAGTGFYGYTF. The CDR3 DNA reads TGTGCCAGCAGCTTGGCCGGGACAGGATTCTATGGCTACACCTTC. The full variable domain, completed using reference TRBV5-4 and TRBJ1-2, is ETGVTQSPTHLIKTRGQQVTLRCSSQSGHNTVSWYQQALGQGPQFIFQYYREEENGRGNFPPRFSGLQFPNYSSELNVNALELDDSALYLCASSLAGTGFYGYTFGSGTRLTVV.